Listed below are T cell receptor beta chains from one sample, sequenced in a study of blood T cell repertoires in COVID-19. The protocol was immunoSEQ multiplex PCR, while the TCRdb copy is restricted to in-frame clones and leaves out a portion. The sample gives 150,000 to 200,000 clones, around nine tenths of which show up once; around 7% is in the top ten. Source material: PBMCs or T cells enriched from blood (not recorded which). These receptors were collected from a woman in her forties or fifties who had recovered from COVID-19. The CDR3 runs from the conserved cysteine through the conserved F or W. A D gene is named only where the DNA matches it firmly. Expanded clones are given a class, and other clones once, few, many or no size at all.

D: -
J: TRBJ1-3
V: TRBV9
size: -
CDR3: CASSVLADSGNTIYF
DNA: TGTGCCAGCAGCGTACTTGCAGACTCTGGAAACACCATATATTTT

D: TRBD1
J: TRBJ1-2
V: TRBV6-5
size: once
CDR3: CASSLRQGGGYTF
DNA: TGTGCCAGCAGTTTAAGACAGGGCGGTGGCTACACCTTC

D: TRBD2
J: TRBJ2-1
V: TRBV7-2
size: -
CDR3: CASSLLAGGRSSYNEQFF
DNA: TGTGCCAGCAGCCTGTTAGCGGGGGGACGTAGCTCCTACAATGAGCAGTTCTTC

D: -
J: TRBJ1-5
V: TRBV6-2/TRBV6-3
size: -
CDR3: CASSTIRGNQPQHF
DNA: TGTGCCAGCAGTACCATCCGGGGGAATCAGCCCCAGCATTTT

D: -
J: TRBJ1-1
V: TRBV30
size: -
CDR3: CAWSVRDTEAFF
DNA: TGTGCCTGGAGTGTCAGGGACACTGAAGCTTTCTTT

D: TRBD2
J: TRBJ2-3
V: TRBV13
size: once
CDR3: CASSSGDKRGGLDTQYF
DNA: TGTGCCAGCAGCTCAGGGGATAAGCGGGGGGGCCTAGATACGCAGTATTTT

D: TRBD2
J: TRBJ2-1
V: TRBV18
size: once
CDR3: CASSPQGLAGADEQFF
DNA: TGTGCCAGCTCACCCCAGGGACTAGCGGGGGCCGATGAGCAGTTCTTC

D: -
J: TRBJ2-1
V: TRBV5-1
size: -
CDR3: CASSLFQGWNEQFF
DNA: TGCGCCAGCAGCTTGTTCCAGGGGTGGAATGAGCAGTTCTTC

D: TRBD2
J: TRBJ2-1
V: TRBV7-7
size: -
CDR3: CASSPHSGGASNEQFF
DNA: TGTGCCAGCAGCCCTCATAGCGGGGGGGCCTCCAATGAGCAGTTCTTC

D: -
J: TRBJ1-5
V: TRBV19
size: -
CDR3: CASHPGLRGNQPQHF
DNA: TGTGCCAGCCACCCAGGGCTTAGGGGCAATCAGCCCCAGCATTTT

D: -
J: TRBJ2-5
V: TRBV3-1/TRBV3-2
size: -
CDR3: CASSHSTIGQETQYF
DNA: TGTGCCAGCAGCCATTCTACTATCGGGCAAGAGACCCAGTACTTC

D: TRBD2
J: TRBJ2-3
V: TRBV5-4
size: -
CDR3: CASSLRSGGGTDTQYF
DNA: TGTGCCAGCAGCTTGCGGAGCGGGGGAGGGACAGATACGCAGTATTTT

D: TRBD1
J: TRBJ1-1
V: TRBV5-1
size: -
CDR3: CASSRYRGLNTEAFF
DNA: TGCGCCAGCAGCCGATACAGGGGCCTGAACACTGAAGCTTTCTTT

D: -
J: TRBJ1-2
V: TRBV7-9
size: once
CDR3: CASSLGVGYGYTF
DNA: TGTGCCAGCAGCCTGGGCGTGGGCTATGGCTACACCTTC

D: TRBD1
J: TRBJ2-6
V: TRBV5-1
size: -
CDR3: CASSWKGQDFAGANVLTF
DNA: TGCGCCAGCAGCTGGAAAGGACAGGATTTTGCTGGGGCCAACGTCCTGACTTTC

D: -
J: TRBJ1-1
V: TRBV4-2
size: -
CDR3: CASSHPDGGTEAFF
DNA: TGTGCCAGCAGCCACCCCGACGGGGGCACTGAAGCTTTCTTT

D: -
J: TRBJ1-2
V: TRBV5-1
size: -
CDR3: CASSPTTANYGYTF
DNA: TGCGCCAGCAGCCCAACGACAGCCAACTATGGCTACACCTTC

D: -
J: TRBJ2-7
V: TRBV30
size: few
CDR3: CAWSSLYEQYF
DNA: TGTGCCTGGAGTTCCCTGTACGAGCAGTACTTC

D: -
J: TRBJ1-1
V: TRBV11-3
size: few
CDR3: CASSYRYTEAFF
DNA: TGTGCCAGCAGTTACAGGTACACTGAAGCTTTCTTT

D: TRBD1
J: TRBJ1-1
V: TRBV24-1
size: few
CDR3: CATSGTGGKTEAFF
DNA: TGTGCCACCAGTGGGACAGGGGGGAAGACTGAAGCTTTCTTT

D: -
J: TRBJ2-3
V: TRBV9
size: -
CDR3: CASSVVAQSTDTQYF
DNA: TGTGCCAGCAGCGTAGTTGCACAATCTACAGATACGCAGTATTTT